This T cell receptor beta chain is from a study of blood T cell repertoires in COVID-19. Study overall: Both acute and convalescent COVID-19 samples were obtained from the United States, Italy and Spain. PBMCs, B-cell-depleted T cells, or T cells provided the cDNA or gDNA that made up the material.

The table lists this clone with a few counts. Original handling: From reference gene primer amplification, estimates of nucleated cell counts were derived. Sequenced by immunoSEQ multiplex PCR; TCRdb stores in-frame clones only, minus some. V and J calls and clone size are as listed in that table; D and trimming were resolved from the DNA. Here the sample spans about 250,000 clones, approximately 86% being singletons. The CDR3 is 14 residues long. The V segment lost 7 bases and the J segment 4 bases; nucleotides outside the gene matches: 9. Germline loops: CDR1 LNHDA, CDR2 SQIVND (reference sequence).

The specimen was peripheral blood. The TCR sequence derives from a woman aged 55-70 years who had recovered from COVID-19. The chain couples TRBV19 to TRBJ1-2; 7 bases fit TRBD1. The CDR3 loop reads CASNPETGSYGYTF. The CDR3 DNA reads TGTGCCAGTAACCCAGAGACAGGGAGCTATGGCTACACCTTC.